This TCR beta chain was sequenced for a study of T cells in Graves' hyperthyroidism and ophthalmopathy. Study results and limitations: Blood also held most thyroid clonotypes expanded beyond 0.001.

When ophthalmopathy did not progress within 18 months, Graves' hyperthyroidism was considered stable. Newly diagnosed hyperthyroidism, duration under 2 months, in patients aged 18 to 65. Diagnoses were established using clinical symptoms, serum thyroxine and TRAb, thyroid ultrasound and orbital computed tomography. There were TCR beta CDR3 regions amplified from RNA transcripts. Primed by the HTBI set, a first-round RT-PCR was run on the TCR CDR3. TCRdb recomputed calls from the multiplex PCR reads with MiXCR, one row per CDR3 protein. In the table there are approximately 330,000 distinct CDR3 sequences, roughly 20% of which are singletons. Remarks on this clonotype: Its target is unknown.

The CDR3 spans 11 residues. Per the germline V gene, CDR1 is SGHDN and CDR2 is FVKESK. The ends were cut back, 4 bases at V and 9 bases at J, with 7 bases in the middle. This chain connects TRBV14 to TRBJ2-1; D gene ambiguous. The receptor's source is a woman in her forties or fifties with Graves' hyperthyroidism. Sequencing was done on a sample of blood. The CDR3 nucleotides are TGTGCCAGCAGCCGTCAGTTTGAGCAGTTCTTC. This sequence encodes CASSRQFEQFF.